Sequencing of this T cell receptor (beta chain) was carried out in a study of blood T cell repertoires in COVID-19. The overall study: The origin of the acute and convalescent COVID-19 samples was the United States, Italy and Spain.

In assigning cohorts, the study relied on participant-reported clinical history. V trimming: 4 bases; J trimming: 9 bases; junction bases outside the gene matches: 12. The CDR3 runs 15 residues. Germline CDR1 is SGHRS and CDR2 is YFSETQ. Authors' processing steps: Amplification from reference gene primers served as the basis for estimated nucleated cell counts. This table comes from immunoSEQ multiplex PCR, and its TCRdb copy is limited to in-frame clones, with some not included. V and J calls and clone size are as listed in that table; D and trimming were resolved from the DNA. The sample holds 200,000 to 250,000 clones; approximately 80% are singletons and the top ten take around 1.8%.

This sequence was found in a man aged 55 to 70 who had recovered from COVID-19. The rearrangement links TRBV5-1 to TRBJ2-1; TRBD2 matches 8 bases. Sequencing was performed on PBMCs or T cells enriched from blood (not recorded which). As DNA, the CDR3 is TGCGCCAGCAGCCTTATGGCGGGGGGATTAAGTGAGCAGTTCTTC. This sequence encodes CASSLMAGGLSEQFF.